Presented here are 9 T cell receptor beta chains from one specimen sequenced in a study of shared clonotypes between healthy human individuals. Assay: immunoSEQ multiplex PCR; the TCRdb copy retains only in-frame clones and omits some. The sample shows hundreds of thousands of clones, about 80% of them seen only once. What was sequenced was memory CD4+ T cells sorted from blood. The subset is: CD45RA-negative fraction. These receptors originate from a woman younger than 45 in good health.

The CDR3 here is CASSTTADTQYF. In DNA, the CDR3 is TGTGCCAGTAGTACTACCGCGGATACGCAGTATTTT. V is TRBV19 and J is TRBJ2-3; D is undetermined. Trimming pared 4 bases from V and 6 bases from J, leaving 8 bases between. Germline V gene lookup returns CDR1 LNHDA and CDR2 SQIVND (reference sequence). CDR3 length equals 12 residues. Drawing the rest from reference TRBV19 and TRBJ2-3, the complete variable domain is DGGITQSPKYLFRKEGQNVTLSCEQNLNHDAMYWYRQDPGQGLRLIYYSQIVNDFQKGDIAEGYSVSREKKESFPLTVTSAQKNPTAFYLCASSTTADTQYFGPGTRLTVL.

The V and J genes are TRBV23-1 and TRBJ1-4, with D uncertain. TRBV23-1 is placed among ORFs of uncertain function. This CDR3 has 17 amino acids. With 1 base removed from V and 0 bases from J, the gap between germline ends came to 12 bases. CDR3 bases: TGCGCCAGCAGTCAATGTTGGGCCCTGACAACTAATGAAAAACTGTTTTTT. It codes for CASSQCWALTTNEKLFF.

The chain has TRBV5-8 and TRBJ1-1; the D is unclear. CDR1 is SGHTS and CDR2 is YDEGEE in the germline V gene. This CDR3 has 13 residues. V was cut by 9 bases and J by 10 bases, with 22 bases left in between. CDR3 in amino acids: CATTSNFAVGAFF. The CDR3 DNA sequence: TGTGCCACCACATCTAATTTCGCAGTAGGAGCTTTCTTT.

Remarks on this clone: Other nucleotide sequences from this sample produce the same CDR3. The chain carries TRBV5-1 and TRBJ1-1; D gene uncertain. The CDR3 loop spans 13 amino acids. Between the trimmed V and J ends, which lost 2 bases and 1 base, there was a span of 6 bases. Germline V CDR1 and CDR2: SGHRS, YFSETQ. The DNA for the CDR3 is TGCGCCAGCAGCTTTTCAGCGAACACTGAAGCTTTCTTT. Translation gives CASSFSANTEAFF.

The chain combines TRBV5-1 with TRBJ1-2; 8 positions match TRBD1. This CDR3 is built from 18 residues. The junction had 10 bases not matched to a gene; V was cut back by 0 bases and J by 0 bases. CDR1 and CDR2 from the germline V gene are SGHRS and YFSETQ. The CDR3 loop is CASSLGFQTGDTNYGYTF. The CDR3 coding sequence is TGCGCCAGCAGCTTGGGCTTCCAGACAGGGGATACTAACTATGGCTACACCTTC.

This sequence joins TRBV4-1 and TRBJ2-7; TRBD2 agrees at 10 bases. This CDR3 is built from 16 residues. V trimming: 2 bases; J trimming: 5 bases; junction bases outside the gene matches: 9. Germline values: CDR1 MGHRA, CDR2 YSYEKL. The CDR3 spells CASSQPSSGSHDEQYF. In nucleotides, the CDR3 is TGCGCCAGCAGCCAACCGTCTAGCGGGAGTCACGACGAGCAGTACTTC.

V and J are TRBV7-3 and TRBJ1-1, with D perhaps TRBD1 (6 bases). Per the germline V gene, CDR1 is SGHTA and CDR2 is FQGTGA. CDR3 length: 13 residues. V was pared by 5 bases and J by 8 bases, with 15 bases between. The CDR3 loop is CASSRGGDREAFF. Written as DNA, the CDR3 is TGTGCCAGCAGCCGGGGAGGAGACAGGGAAGCTTTCTTT.

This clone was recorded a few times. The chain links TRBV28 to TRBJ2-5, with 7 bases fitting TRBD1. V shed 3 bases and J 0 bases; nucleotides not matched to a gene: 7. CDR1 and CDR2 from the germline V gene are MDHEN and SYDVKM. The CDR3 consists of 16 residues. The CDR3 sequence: CASSLSLTGYQETQYF. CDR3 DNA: TGTGCCAGCAGTTTGTCTTTGACAGGGTACCAAGAGACCCAGTACTTC.

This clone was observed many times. CDR3 nucleotide sequence: TGTGCCAGCAGTTACTCCGGACAGGGGAACTACGAGCAGTACTTC. The encoded protein is CASSYSGQGNYEQYF. The chain joins TRBV6-6 to TRBJ2-7; 9 bases align to TRBD1. The CDR3 is 15 amino acids. The V gene end was trimmed by 0 bases and the J gene end by 3 bases; junction bases not matched to a gene: 3. Germline-derived CDR1 and CDR2 are MNHNY and SVGAGI (reference sequence).